This is a list of T cell receptor beta chains from one sample in a study of blood T cell repertoires in COVID-19. Using immunoSEQ multiplex PCR, the repertoire was profiled, and TCRdb retains in-frame clones only, with some absent. The table shows about 120,000 clones, with around 90% occurring only once. The sample taken for sequencing was peripheral blood. Receptors were obtained from a woman aged 55 to 70 with COVID-19, enrolled during active disease. CDR3s leave out the opening cysteine and the closing phenylalanine or tryptophan. Each record gives: J gene, clone size, V gene, CDR3 protein. Expanded clones get a size class; other rows say once, few or many, or leave the size out.

TRBJ2-7 | NA | TRBV18 | ASSPDRGGSYEQY
TRBJ2-3 | NA | TRBV19 | ASTLEPGSDTQY
TRBJ2-7 | NA | TRBV18 | ASSPRGGEQY
TRBJ2-5 | NA | TRBV30 | AYKYWDRSGETQY
TRBJ1-1 | NA | TRBV4-1 | ASSQVGRISEAF
TRBJ2-3 | NA | TRBV2 | ASSRGLRTDTQY
TRBJ2-2 | NA | TRBV6-2/TRBV6-3 | ASSYTGPDTGELF
TRBJ1-3 | NA | TRBV3-1/TRBV3-2 | ASSQLRDSGNTIY
TRBJ2-1 | once | TRBV24-1 | ATSDPRQGYNEQF
TRBJ1-1 | NA | TRBV9 | ASSVTVNTEAF
TRBJ2-7 | NA | TRBV5-5 | ASSLEDRVYEQY
TRBJ2-7 | NA | TRBV5-1 | ASSFGTSGYYEQY
TRBJ2-2 | NA | TRBV25-1 | ASSLPNPGQTGELF
TRBJ2-1 | NA | TRBV24-1 | ATSDPGYNEQF
TRBJ2-2 | NA | TRBV20-1 | SASNPGQSASGELF
TRBJ1-3 | NA | TRBV5-8 | ASSRRGQAGNTIY
TRBJ2-5 | NA | TRBV7-2 | ASSSQRVQETQY
TRBJ2-2 | few | TRBV4-1 | ASSQERLGVGGTGELF
TRBJ1-4 | NA | TRBV6-5 | ASSYSGVGGEKLF
TRBJ1-1 | once | TRBV5-1 | ASTRTGGDTEAF
TRBJ2-3 | NA | TRBV3-1/TRBV3-2 | ASSQVTGSTDTQY
TRBJ1-2 | NA | TRBV27 | ASSSALGQGASGYT
TRBJ1-2 | NA | TRBV27 | ASSLTSPGTGGYGYT
TRBJ2-7 | NA | TRBV6-5 | ASSSTGTSHYEQY
TRBJ2-2 | once | TRBV9 | ASSVIWNTGELF
TRBJ2-1 | NA | TRBV14 | ASSRSGGRRYNEQF
TRBJ2-5 | NA | TRBV2 | ASRRGFLGTQY
TRBJ2-6 | NA | TRBV15 | ATSRGTAGANVLT
TRBJ1-1 | NA | TRBV4-1 | ASSQDPVGRPNTEAF
TRBJ1-3 | once | TRBV19 | ASSMGGPHSGNTIY
TRBJ2-3 | NA | TRBV6-4 | ASSDLAGATDTQY
TRBJ1-1 | NA | TRBV25-1 | ASSTRWSMNTEAF
TRBJ2-7 | NA | TRBV5-5 | ASSTGTETSYEQY
TRBJ1-5 | NA | TRBV30 | AWSVSQGNQPQH
TRBJ2-1 | once | TRBV7-3 | ASSRLAGSRNEQF
TRBJ2-1 | once | TRBV18 | ASSTRGGQNEQF
TRBJ2-5 | NA | TRBV27 | ASRGTIQETQY
TRBJ2-6 | once | TRBV9 | ASSVAAGANVLT
TRBJ2-5 | NA | TRBV19 | ASGTGRRETQY
TRBJ1-1 | once | TRBV7-6 | ASSQSPRQTGGNTEAF
TRBJ1-2 | NA | TRBV19 | ASRPDNSNGYT
TRBJ1-2 | few | TRBV27 | ASSLQGQPFYGYT
TRBJ2-5 | NA | TRBV19 | ASSPYHSGGGETQY
TRBJ2-1 | NA | TRBV19 | ASSGSGGHEQF
TRBJ2-1 | NA | TRBV18 | ASSRELAGGPYNEQF
TRBJ1-3 | NA | TRBV5-5 | ASSSGSREPGNTIY
TRBJ2-7 | NA | TRBV19 | ASSLTVNSYEQY
TRBJ1-1 | NA | TRBV5-1 | ASSLDLRTGLGNTEAF
TRBJ2-3 | NA | TRBV7-9 | ASSRTVWGTDTQY
TRBJ1-2 | NA | TRBV9 | ASSGQGANYGYT